Included here is one T cell receptor (beta chain) sequence, with context. The antigen remains undetermined. This sample was taken from a study of PD-1 blockade in classical Hodgkin lymphoma. The CDR3 spans 13 residues. Germline values: CDR1 SGHDN, CDR2 FVKESK. V was trimmed by 0 bases and J by 9 bases, leaving 9 bases between them. TCRdb keeps only in-frame clones here, not all; method: immunoSEQ multiplex PCR. This table has more than 85,000 clones, approximately 91% appearing once. No patient escaped relapse after autologous stem cell transplantation, and brentuximab vedotin exposure varied. Whole-study findings and limits: There was a significant rise in CD4+ TCR diversity by C4D1, with no such rise for CD8+.

The source of this sequence is a human donor with classical Hodgkin lymphoma. The chain recombines TRBV14 with TRBJ2-1; D ambiguous. The sequenced sample was peripheral blood mononuclear cells (PBMCs), obtained before the second cycle of nivolumab. The CDR3 protein is CASSQDYKGEQFF. CDR3 sequence (DNA): TGTGCCAGCAGCCAAGATTACAAGGGTGAGCAGTTCTTC. Combining the CDR3 with reference TRBV14 and TRBJ2-1 gives the whole variable domain EAGVTQFPSHSVIEKGQTVTLRCDPISGHDNLYWYRRVMGKEIKFLLHFVKESKQDESGMPNNRFLAERTGGTYSTLKVQPAELEDSGVYFCASSQDYKGEQFFGPGTRLTVL.